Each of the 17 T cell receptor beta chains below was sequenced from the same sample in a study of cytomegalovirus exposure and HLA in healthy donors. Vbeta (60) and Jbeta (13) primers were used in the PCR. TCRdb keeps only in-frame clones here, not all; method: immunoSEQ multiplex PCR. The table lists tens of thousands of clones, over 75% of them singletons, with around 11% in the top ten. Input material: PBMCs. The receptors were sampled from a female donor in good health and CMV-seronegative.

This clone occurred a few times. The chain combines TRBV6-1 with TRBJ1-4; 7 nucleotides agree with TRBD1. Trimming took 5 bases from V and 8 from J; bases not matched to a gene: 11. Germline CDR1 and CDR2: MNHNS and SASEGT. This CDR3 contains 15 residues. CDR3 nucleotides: TGTGCCAGCAGTTCCTTCCGGGACAGCGGCGAAAAACTGTTTTTT. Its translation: CASSSFRDSGEKLFF.

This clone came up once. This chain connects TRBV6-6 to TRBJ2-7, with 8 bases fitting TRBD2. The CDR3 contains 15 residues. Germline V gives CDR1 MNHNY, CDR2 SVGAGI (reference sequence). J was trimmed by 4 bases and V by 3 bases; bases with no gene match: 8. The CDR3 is CASSYFLAGRYEQYF. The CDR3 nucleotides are TGTGCCAGCAGTTATTTCTTAGCGGGGCGATACGAGCAGTACTTC.

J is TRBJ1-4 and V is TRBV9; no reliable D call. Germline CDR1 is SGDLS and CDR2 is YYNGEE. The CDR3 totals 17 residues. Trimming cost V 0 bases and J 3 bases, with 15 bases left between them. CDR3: CASSVAATRVSNEKLFF. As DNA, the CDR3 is TGTGCCAGCAGCGTAGCAGCAACTAGAGTATCTAATGAAAAACTGTTTTTT.

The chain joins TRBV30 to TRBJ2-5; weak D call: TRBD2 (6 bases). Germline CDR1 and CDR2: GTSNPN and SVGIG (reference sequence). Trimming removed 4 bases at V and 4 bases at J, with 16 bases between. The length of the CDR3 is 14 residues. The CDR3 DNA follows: TGTGCCTGGATAAGTCGGGAGTCGCCAGAGACCCAGTACTTC. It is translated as CAWISRESPETQYF. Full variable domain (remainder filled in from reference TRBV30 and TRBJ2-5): SQTIHQWPATLVQPVGSPLSLECTVEGTSNPNLYWYRQAAGRGLQLLFYSVGIGQISSEVPQNLSASRPQDRQFILSSKKLLLSDSGFYLCAWISRESPETQYFGPGTRLLVL.

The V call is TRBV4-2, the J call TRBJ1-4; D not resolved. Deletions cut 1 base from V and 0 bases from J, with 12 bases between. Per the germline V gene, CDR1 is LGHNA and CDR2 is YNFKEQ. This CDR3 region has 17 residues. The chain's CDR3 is CASSQAFLIATNEKLFF. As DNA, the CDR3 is TGTGCCAGCAGCCAAGCCTTTCTCATAGCAACTAATGAAAAACTGTTTTTT.

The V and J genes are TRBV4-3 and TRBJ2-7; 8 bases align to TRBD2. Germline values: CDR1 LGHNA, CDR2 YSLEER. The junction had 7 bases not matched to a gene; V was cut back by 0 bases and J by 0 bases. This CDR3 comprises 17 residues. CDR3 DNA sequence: TGCGCCAGCAGCCAAGAAGTTGAGCGGGAGACCTCCTACGAGCAGTACTTC. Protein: CASSQEVERETSYEQYF.

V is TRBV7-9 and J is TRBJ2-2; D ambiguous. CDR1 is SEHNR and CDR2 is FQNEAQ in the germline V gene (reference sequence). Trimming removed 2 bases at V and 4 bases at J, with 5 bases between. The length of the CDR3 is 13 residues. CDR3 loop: CASSLYTTGELFF. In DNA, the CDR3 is TGTGCCAGCAGCTTATACACCACCGGGGAGCTGTTTTTT. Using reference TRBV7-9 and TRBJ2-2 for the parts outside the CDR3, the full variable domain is DTGVSQNPRHKITKRGQNVTFRCDPISEHNRLYWYRQTLGQGPEFLTYFQNEAQLEKSRLLSDRFSAERPKGSFSTLEIQRTEQGDSAMYLCASSLYTTGELFFGEGSRLTVL.

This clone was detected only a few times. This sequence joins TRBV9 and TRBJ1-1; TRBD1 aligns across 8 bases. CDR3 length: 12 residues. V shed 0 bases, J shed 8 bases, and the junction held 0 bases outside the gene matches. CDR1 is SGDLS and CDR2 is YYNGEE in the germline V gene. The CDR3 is CASSVGQGEAFF. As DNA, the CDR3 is TGTGCCAGCAGCGTAGGACAGGGGGAAGCTTTCTTT.

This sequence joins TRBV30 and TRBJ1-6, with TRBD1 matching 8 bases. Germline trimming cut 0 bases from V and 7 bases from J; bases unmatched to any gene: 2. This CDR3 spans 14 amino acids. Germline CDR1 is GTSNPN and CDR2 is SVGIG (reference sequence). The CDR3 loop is CAWSVGTGNSPLHF. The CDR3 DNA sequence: TGTGCCTGGAGTGTTGGGACAGGCAATTCACCCCTCCACTTT. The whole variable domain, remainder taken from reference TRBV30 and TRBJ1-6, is SQTIHQWPATLVQPVGSPLSLECTVEGTSNPNLYWYRQAAGRGLQLLFYSVGIGQISSEVPQNLSASRPQDRQFILSSKKLLLSDSGFYLCAWSVGTGNSPLHFGNGTRLTVT.

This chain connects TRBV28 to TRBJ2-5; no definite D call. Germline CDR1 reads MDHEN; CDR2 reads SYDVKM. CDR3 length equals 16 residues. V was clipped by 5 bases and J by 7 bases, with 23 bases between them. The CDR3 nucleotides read TGTGCCAGCAGTCTCCTAAGTTACGGCCCGTCGGGGACCCAGTACTTC. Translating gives CASSLLSYGPSGTQYF.

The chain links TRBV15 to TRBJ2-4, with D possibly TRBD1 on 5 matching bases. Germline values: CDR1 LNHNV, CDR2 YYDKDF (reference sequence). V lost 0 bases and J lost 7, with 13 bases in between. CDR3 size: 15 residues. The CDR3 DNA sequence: TGTGCCACCAGCAGAGATGGGGCCGACCGTAACATTCAGTACTTC. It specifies CATSRDGADRNIQYF.

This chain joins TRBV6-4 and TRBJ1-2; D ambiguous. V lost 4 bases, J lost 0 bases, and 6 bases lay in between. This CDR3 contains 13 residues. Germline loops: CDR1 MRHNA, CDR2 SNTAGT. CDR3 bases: TGTGCCAGCAGTGCTACAGCTAACTATGGCTACACCTTC. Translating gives CASSATANYGYTF.

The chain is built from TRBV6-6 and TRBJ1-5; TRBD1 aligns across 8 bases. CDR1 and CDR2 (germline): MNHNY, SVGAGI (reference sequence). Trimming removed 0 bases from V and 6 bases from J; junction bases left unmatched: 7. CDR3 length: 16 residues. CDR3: CASSYSSGGAGQPQHF. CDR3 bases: TGTGCCAGCAGTTACTCGTCAGGGGGCGCGGGTCAGCCCCAGCATTTT.

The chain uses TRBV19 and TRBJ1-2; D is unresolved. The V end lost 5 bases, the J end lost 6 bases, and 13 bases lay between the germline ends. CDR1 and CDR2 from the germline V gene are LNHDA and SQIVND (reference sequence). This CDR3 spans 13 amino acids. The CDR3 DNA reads TGTGCCAGTAGTGGGTGGGAGCGTAATGGCTACACCTTC. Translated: CASSGWERNGYTF.

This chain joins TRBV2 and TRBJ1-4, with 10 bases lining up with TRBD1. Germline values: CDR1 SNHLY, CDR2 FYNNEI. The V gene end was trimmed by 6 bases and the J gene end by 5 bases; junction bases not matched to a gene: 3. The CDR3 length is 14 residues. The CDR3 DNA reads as TGTGCCAGCAGGAGGGGACAGGGGAATGAAAAACTGTTTTTT. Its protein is CASRRGQGNEKLFF. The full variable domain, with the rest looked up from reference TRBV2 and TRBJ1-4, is EPEVTQTPSHQVTQMGQEVILRCVPISNHLYFYWYRQILGQKVEFLVSFYNNEISEKSEIFDDQFSVERPDGSNFTLKIRSTKLEDSAMYFCASRRGQGNEKLFFGSGTQLSVL.

As DNA, the CDR3 is TGTGCCAGCTCACACCGGGACAGCTTAGTACCGGCGAACACCGGGGAGCTGTTTTTT. Encoded protein: CASSHRDSLVPANTGELFF. The chain employs TRBV18 and TRBJ2-2, with TRBD1 identical over 7 bases. The CDR3 consists of 19 residues. CDR1 KGHSH and CDR2 LQKENI come from the germline V gene. The V segment lost 4 bases and the J segment 0 bases; nucleotides outside the gene matches: 14.

Here the CDR3 reads CATSAEYNEQFF. The CDR3 nucleotides are TGTGCCACTAGCGCGGAATACAATGAGCAGTTCTTC. The V and J genes are TRBV28 and TRBJ2-1; TRBD2 might be the D (6 bases). Trimming removed 10 bases at V and 4 bases at J, with 11 bases between. CDR3 length: 12 amino acids. From germline, CDR1 is MDHEN and CDR2 SYDVKM.